Shown below are 17 T cell receptor beta chains from a single sample sequenced in a study of beta chain features in type 1 diabetes. All of the isolated RNA was reverse transcribed, so expressed TCRB transcripts were sequenced. Profiled with immunoSEQ multiplex PCR; TCRdb holds only in-frame clones, not every one. The sample contains a few hundred thousand clones, about 12% of which appear only once. Study results and caveats: Shorter TCRB CDR3s, moderately but significantly so, were found in Type 1 diabetes patients in all four CD4+ subsets.

No antigen is known for these receptors. The sequenced material came from naive CD4+ T cells from blood. The receptor source for this set is a woman in her late teens or twenties with type 1 diabetes.

This clone was seen a few times. The V call is TRBV19, the J call TRBJ2-4; D gene ambiguous. The CDR3 is 11 amino acids. Trimming took off 6 bases at V and 10 bases at J, with 10 bases between the two ends. CDR1 and CDR2 from the germline V gene are LNHDA and SQIVND (reference sequence). The CDR3 DNA sequence: TGTGCCAGTAGCTCCACATGGATTCAGTACTTC. Translating gives CASSSTWIQYF.

This clone has a handful of counts. The chain links TRBV4-3 to TRBJ1-1; D is undetermined. Between the trimmed V and J ends, which lost 4 bases and 3 bases, there was a span of 12 bases. This CDR3 spans 14 amino acids. CDR1 is LGHNA and CDR2 is YSLEER in the germline V gene. Here the CDR3 DNA reads TGCGCCAGCAGCCGGACTGGGAGGGACACTGAAGCTTTCTTT. Translated: CASSRTGRDTEAFF.

This sequence joins TRBV7-3 and TRBJ2-2, with 12 bases fitting TRBD2. V lost 8 bases and J lost 5; bases outside the gene matches: 3. This CDR3 contains 14 residues. Germline assignment: CDR1 SGHTA and CDR2 FQGTGA. In DNA, the CDR3 is TGTGCCAGCGGGCTAGCGGGAGGGACCGGGGAGCTGTTTTTT. This codes for CASGLAGGTGELFF.

This clone was seen a handful of times. The chain combines TRBV11-2 with TRBJ2-5; 7 nucleotides agree with TRBD1. The junction had 4 bases not matched to a gene; V was cut back by 1 base and J by 2 bases. The germline V gene encodes CDR1 SGHAT and CDR2 FQNNGV. The length of the CDR3 is 15 residues. CDR3 loop: CASSLGGGLQETQYF. The CDR3 DNA follows: TGTGCCAGCAGCTTAGGAGGGGGCCTACAAGAGACCCAGTACTTC.

In its sample, this clone was seen a few times. The chain employs TRBV7-9 and TRBJ2-7; possible D gene TRBD2, 5 bases. Trimming removed 10 bases from V and 3 bases from J, with 7 bases in between. The CDR3 is 10 amino acids. From germline, CDR1 is SEHNR and CDR2 FQNEAQ (reference sequence). The CDR3 bases are TGTGCCATCGGACTCTACGAGCAGTACTTC. Encoded protein: CAIGLYEQYF.

Only a few counts were recorded for this clone. The V call is TRBV18, the J call TRBJ2-5, with 9 bases lining up with TRBD1. The CDR3 loop spans 14 amino acids. The V gene end was trimmed by 1 base and the J gene end by 7 bases; junction bases not matched to a gene: 4. CDR1 KGHSH and CDR2 LQKENI come from the germline V gene. The CDR3 region has the DNA TGTGCCAGCTCACCACAGGGACAGGGAAGGACCCAGTACTTC. This gives the protein CASSPQGQGRTQYF.

The chain is built from TRBV2 and TRBJ2-1; 8 positions agree with TRBD2. CDR1 is SNHLY, CDR2 FYNNEI, per germline. CDR3 length equals 12 residues. The V segment lost 5 bases and the J segment 15 bases; nucleotides outside the gene matches: 9. The CDR3 sequence is CASSPGLAGTFF. CDR3 coding DNA: TGTGCCAGCAGTCCCGGACTAGCCGGCACGTTCTTC.

The chain carries TRBV7-2 and TRBJ2-7; D gene ambiguous. Germline assignment: CDR1 SGHTA and CDR2 FQGNSA. V was shortened by 4 bases and J by 7 bases, with 14 bases between the two germline ends. CDR3 size: 13 residues. For the CDR3, the DNA is TGTGCCAGCAGCTCCAGTCGGCCCGGGGAGCAGTACTTC. Protein: CASSSSRPGEQYF.

This clone showed up just a few times. The chain combines TRBV5-5 with TRBJ1-6; no clear D gene. V was clipped by 1 base and J by 10 bases, with 18 bases between them. Germline V gene data show CDR1 as SGHKS and CDR2 as YYEKEE (reference sequence). This CDR3 has 16 amino acids. The CDR3 nucleotides read TGTGCCAGCAGCTTGACTAGTATGTACAATAGATCACCCCTCCACTTT. Encoded protein: CASSLTSMYNRSPLHF.

This clone was counted only a few times. V gene TRBV7-9 combines with J gene TRBJ1-2; 7 nucleotides match TRBD1. This CDR3 spans 14 amino acids. V was pared by 5 bases and J by 8 bases, with 11 bases of the junction left unmatched. Germline CDR1 reads SEHNR; CDR2 reads FQNEAQ (reference sequence). In DNA form, the CDR3 reads TGTGCCAGCAGCCCCCGGGACAGCCCCCGCGGCTACACCTTC. Translating it yields CASSPRDSPRGYTF.

This clone was recorded only once. The chain has TRBV6-4 and TRBJ2-3; D not resolved. Per the germline V gene, CDR1 is MRHNA and CDR2 is SNTAGT. The CDR3 has 14 amino acids. Between the trimmed V and J ends, which lost 2 bases and 5 bases, there was a span of 11 bases. The chain's CDR3 is CASSDGAKIDTQYF. The DNA of the CDR3 is TGTGCCAGCAGTGACGGAGCCAAGATAGATACGCAGTATTTT.

This clone has a handful of counts. The V call is TRBV9, the J call TRBJ2-5; 12 bases are a match to TRBD2. Germline assignment: CDR1 SGDLS and CDR2 YYNGEE. The CDR3 loop spans 16 amino acids. Unmatched junction bases numbered 9, after V lost 4 bases and J lost 5 bases. CDR3 loop: CASSPTTSGGGETQYF. The CDR3 nucleotides are TGTGCCAGCAGCCCCACGACTAGCGGGGGTGGTGAGACCCAGTACTTC.

This clone occurred a few times. CDR3 residues: CASTEGLAGGWNEQFF. The CDR3 bases are TGTGCCAGTACCGAGGGACTAGCGGGAGGGTGGAATGAGCAGTTCTTC. The rearrangement uses TRBV19 and TRBJ2-1; 16 bases map to TRBD2. Germline CDR1 LNHDA, CDR2 SQIVND (reference sequence). This CDR3 is built from 16 residues. J gave up 7 bases and V 7 bases, and 7 bases lay outside the gene matches.

In its sample, this clone was seen a few times. The V gene is TRBV9, the J gene TRBJ2-7, with D hard to call. V gave up 4 bases and J gave up 4 bases, with 12 bases separating them. CDR1 is SGDLS and CDR2 is YYNGEE in the germline V gene. CDR3 size: 13 residues. CDR3 residues: CASSPSGGYEQYF. The CDR3 nucleotides are TGTGCCAGCAGCCCCTCGGGTGGATACGAGCAGTACTTC.

The rearrangement joins TRBV11-2 to TRBJ1-1; no firm D call. Germline V CDR1 and CDR2: SGHAT, FQNNGV. The V end was cut by 0 bases, the J end by 1 base, with 9 bases between. The CDR3 totals 15 residues. DNA of the CDR3: TGTGCCAGCAGCTTAGACCCCGGGAGGAACACTGAAGCTTTCTTT. Its protein product is CASSLDPGRNTEAFF.

A few counts support this clone. The V and J genes are TRBV29-1 and TRBJ2-5; maybe TRBD1 (5 bases). The V gene's germline CDR1 is SQVTM and CDR2 ANQGSEA. The CDR3 has 12 amino acids. The V end lost 7 bases, the J end lost 7 bases, and 16 bases lay between the germline ends. The CDR3 is CSGASRTGTQYF. Written as DNA, the CDR3 is TGCAGCGGTGCAAGCCGAACAGGGACCCAGTACTTC.

The rearrangement joins TRBV5-8 to TRBJ1-2; perhaps TRBD1 as D (6 bases). Germline CDR1 is SGHTS and CDR2 is YDEGEE. The CDR3 totals 12 residues. Between the trimmed V and J ends, which lost 4 bases and 8 bases, there was a span of 12 bases. CDR3 sequence (DNA): TGTGCCAGCAGCCCACAGGGATGGGGCTACACCTTC. This codes for CASSPQGWGYTF.